The 16 T cell receptor beta chains below all came from one sample that was sequenced in a study of T cell clones after liver transplantation. Profiled with immunoSEQ multiplex PCR; TCRdb holds only in-frame clones, not every one. The profile shows around 120,000 clones, just over 90% of them singletons. This sample comprised CD4+ T cells from blood, obtained 12 months after liver transplant. Source of these receptors: a human patient who received a liver transplant. A share of the T cells may be of graft donor origin.

The chain recombines TRBV11-3 with TRBJ2-5; D gene uncertain. The CDR3 runs 12 residues. The V end lost 2 bases, the J end lost 7 bases, and 8 bases lay between the germline ends. Germline values: CDR1 SGHNT, CDR2 YENEEA. The CDR3 region has the DNA TGTGCCAGCAGCTTACGGGTTGGGACCCAGTACTTC. Protein sequence: CASSLRVGTQYF.

The CDR3 nucleotides read TGTGCCAGCAGCTGGGGGACAGGGGAGACCTATGGCTACACCTTC. It is translated as CASSWGTGETYGYTF. V is TRBV5-8 and J is TRBJ1-2, with 10 positions matching TRBD1. The V gene's germline CDR1 is SGHTS and CDR2 YDEGEE. With 3 bases clipped from V and 4 bases from J, the junction kept 6 bases outside the gene matches. The CDR3 has 15 amino acids.

This chain joins TRBV6-6 and TRBJ2-3; no reliable D call. The CDR3 sequence is 13 residues long. Deletions cut 1 base from V and 5 bases from J, with 7 bases between. Germline CDR1 and CDR2: MNHNY and SVGAGI (reference sequence). The CDR3 nucleotides are TGTGCCAGCAGTTACTTCAACAGAGATACGCAGTATTTT. Translated: CASSYFNRDTQYF.

The genes are TRBV18 and TRBJ2-2; D is unresolved. Per the germline V gene, CDR1 is KGHSH and CDR2 is LQKENI. Between the trimmed V and J ends, which lost 3 bases and 3 bases, there was a span of 8 bases. The CDR3 spans 14 residues. CDR3 region: CASSPAQHTGELFF. CDR3 DNA sequence: TGTGCCAGCTCACCGGCACAGCACACCGGGGAGCTGTTTTTT. The complete variable domain, with remaining parts taken from reference TRBV18 and TRBJ2-2, reads NAGVMQNPRHLVRRRGQEARLRCSPMKGHSHVYWYRQLPEEGLKFMVYLQKENIIDESGMPKERFSAEFPKEGPSILRIQQVVRGDSAAYFCASSPAQHTGELFFGEGSRLTVL.

The chain uses TRBV5-4 and TRBJ2-2; tentatively, D is TRBD1 (5 bases). Per the germline V gene, CDR1 is SGHNT and CDR2 is YYREEE (reference sequence). This CDR3 is built from 14 residues. Trimming cost V 1 base and J 2 bases, with 6 bases left between them. Here the CDR3 reads CASSLWGNTGELFF. CDR3 in DNA: TGTGCCAGCAGCTTGTGGGGCAACACCGGGGAGCTGTTTTTT.

This rearrangement joins TRBV6-6 to TRBJ1-5; possible D gene TRBD1, 6 bases. V lost 4 bases to trimming and J lost 2 bases, with 9 bases between them. The germline V gene has CDR1 MNHNY and CDR2 SVGAGI (reference sequence). This CDR3 comprises 14 residues. The DNA of the CDR3 is TGTGCCAGCAGTTCAGGGGACGGCAATCAGCCCCAGCATTTT. It yields the protein CASSSGDGNQPQHF.

The chain couples TRBV27 to TRBJ1-1; D may be TRBD1 (5 bases). This CDR3 is built from 16 residues. Trimming removed 10 bases from V and 1 base from J, with 22 bases in between. Per germline, CDR1 MNHEY and CDR2 SMNVEV (reference sequence). The CDR3: CATQGRAGRPNTEAFF. In DNA, the CDR3 is TGTGCCACCCAGGGCAGGGCCGGACGGCCGAACACTGAAGCTTTCTTT.

The J gene is TRBJ2-7, the V gene TRBV7-6; no clear D gene. V shed 0 bases and J shed 1 base, with 13 bases lying between them. The CDR3 totals 16 residues. The V gene's germline CDR1 is SGHVS and CDR2 FNYEAQ. The CDR3 reads CASSLARNEMSYEQYF. CDR3 nucleotides: TGTGCCAGCAGCTTAGCAAGGAACGAGATGTCCTACGAGCAGTACTTC.

This chain joins TRBV18 and TRBJ2-2; 7 bases match TRBD2. Unmatched junction bases numbered 7, after V lost 3 bases and J lost 6 bases. CDR1 and CDR2 (germline): KGHSH, LQKENI. The CDR3 extends over 15 amino acids. CDR3 protein: CASSPWRELAGELFF. CDR3 nucleotide sequence: TGTGCCAGCTCACCGTGGCGGGAGTTGGCCGGGGAGCTGTTTTTT.

The chain employs TRBV2 and TRBJ1-1; TRBD1 is a possible D gene (5 bases). Between the trimmed V and J ends, which lost 5 bases and 1 base, there was a span of 20 bases. This CDR3 region has 17 residues. Germline CDR1 reads SNHLY; CDR2 reads FYNNEI. The CDR3 loop is CASSPSVFGGSNTEAFF. The DNA of the CDR3 is TGTGCCAGCAGTCCCTCGGTTTTTGGGGGATCGAACACTGAAGCTTTCTTT.

This rearrangement joins TRBV12-5 to TRBJ2-3; 8 bases map to TRBD1. In germline, CDR1 is LGHNT, CDR2 FRNRAP. Trimming removed 4 bases from V and 3 bases from J; junction bases left unmatched: 12. The CDR3 consists of 17 residues. The CDR3 sequence: CASGSQTGVPWTDTQYF. The CDR3 DNA reads as TGTGCTAGTGGTTCCCAGACAGGGGTTCCTTGGACAGATACGCAGTATTTT.

This clone counts as large (0.1 to 1%). The gene calls are TRBV2 and TRBJ1-2; possible D gene TRBD1, 6 bases. The CDR3 extends over 13 amino acids. V lost 5 bases and J lost 7, with 14 bases in between. From germline, CDR1 is SNHLY and CDR2 FYNNEI. The CDR3, as DNA: TGTGCCAGCAGTTTACAGGGAACAGGTGGCTACACCTTC. The encoded protein is CASSLQGTGGYTF.

This clone was found a few times. The gene calls are TRBV29-1 and TRBJ2-5; D remains ambiguous. The V end lost 4 bases, the J end lost 2 bases, and 11 bases lay between the germline ends. The CDR3 is 13 amino acids. Per germline, CDR1 SQVTM and CDR2 ANQGSEA. CDR3 protein: CSVGAVRQETQYF. The CDR3 nucleotides are TGCAGCGTTGGGGCAGTACGACAAGAGACCCAGTACTTC.

This sequence joins TRBV11-3 and TRBJ2-1; TRBD2 aligns across 10 bases. This CDR3 contains 16 residues. From germline, CDR1 is SGHNT and CDR2 YENEEA. The V segment lost 4 bases and the J segment 1 base; nucleotides outside the gene matches: 4. The CDR3 DNA is TGTGCCAGCAGCTCTAGCGGGAGTGGATCCTACAATGAGCAGTTCTTC. This codes for CASSSSGSGSYNEQFF.

This chain joins TRBV7-9 and TRBJ2-6; D is possibly TRBD2 (5 bases). This CDR3 has 15 residues. The V and J ends lost 5 bases and 0 bases respectively, with 8 bases between them. Germline-derived CDR1 and CDR2 are SEHNR and FQNEAQ (reference sequence). The CDR3 spells CASSGGRSGANVLTF. The DNA of the CDR3 is TGTGCCAGCAGCGGAGGACGCTCTGGGGCCAACGTCCTGACTTTC.

J is TRBJ1-1 and V is TRBV11-3; 7 positions agree with TRBD1. Germline CDR1 is SGHNT and CDR2 is YENEEA. The CDR3 covers 13 residues. V lost 5 bases and J lost 6; bases outside the gene matches: 6. CDR3 loop: CASSRGQNPEAFF. CDR3 coding DNA: TGTGCCAGCAGCCGGGGACAGAATCCTGAAGCTTTCTTT.